The source of this T cell receptor beta chain is a study of PD-L1 blockade in urothelial cancer. The time point: peripheral blood 6 weeks after treatment start. Method: immunoSEQ multiplex PCR; TCRdb's copy keeps in-frame clones and lacks some. Of roughly 30,000 clones in the sample, approximately 90% were seen once. This CDR3 has 15 amino acids. Germline V gene data show CDR1 as MGHRA and CDR2 as YSYEKL. The V gene lost 4 bases and the J gene lost 2 bases, with 12 bases spanning the gap. The chain uses TRBV4-1 and TRBJ1-5; D unresolved. The source was PBMCs, collected around atezolizumab (anti-PD-L1) treatment. The clonotype originates from an elderly man with urothelial cancer. The CDR3 DNA sequence: TGCGCCAGCAGCCCCCCTCTTGGAGGCAATCAGCCCCAGCATTTT. This sequence encodes CASSPPLGGNQPQHF.